Sequencing of this T cell receptor (beta chain) was carried out in a study of T cell responses to AZD1222 COVID-19 vaccine. Concerning this clone: The antigen remains unidentified.

The protocol was immunoSEQ multiplex PCR, while the TCRdb copy is restricted to in-frame clones and leaves out a portion. The sample records some 110,000 clones, 85% to 90% being singletons. V was shortened by 7 bases and J by 7 bases, with 19 bases between the two germline ends. Germline V gives CDR1 MDHEN, CDR2 SYDVKM. The CDR3 is 14 amino acids. General study findings and limits: The CD4 TCRs associated with vaccination extended across spike and predominated at 160-218 and 743-854. Clonal diversity was possibly underestimated, and white British individuals and females predominated among donors. The study reported that nearly half of spike-specific TCRs target unmutated variant regions.

This sample comprised peripheral blood, obtained on day 0 of AZD1222 vaccination. The gene calls are TRBV28 and TRBJ2-5; the D call may be TRBD1 or TRBD2 (5 bases each). The sequence came from an adult in good health. This chain's CDR3 is CASKRARGLRTQYF. The DNA of the CDR3 is TGTGCCAGCAAGAGGGCCCGGGGCCTGAGGACCCAGTACTTC.